A single sample gave rise to the 5 T cell receptor beta chains below, sequenced in a study of T-cell memory formation after mild COVID-19. TCRdb re-analysed the 5' RACE reads in MiXCR, keeping a single row per CDR3 protein. The sample shows roughly 300,000 distinct CDR3 sequences, about a sixth of them seen only once. Sample: PBMCs or a T cell subset sorted from them (not recorded which). The receptors come from a man aged 18 to 30 who had mild COVID-19 (a few samples of this study predate the infection). Cell type and time point are not known.

This clonotype was recorded at least ten times. This chain connects TRBV10-2 to TRBJ2-5; no clear D. V was clipped by 4 bases and J by 5 bases, with 11 bases between them. CDR1 is WSHSY and CDR2 is SAAADI in the germline V gene. The CDR3 loop spans 13 amino acids. CDR3 residues: CASSGRGGETQYF. For the CDR3, the DNA is TGCGCCAGCAGTGGCCGCGGTGGCGAGACCCAGTACTTC.

This clonotype was observed a few times. V usage is TRBV2 and J usage is TRBJ2-5; D is perhaps TRBD1 or TRBD2 (5 bases each). V lost 8 bases and J lost 5, with 15 bases in between. This CDR3 has 13 amino acids. The germline gives CDR1 SNHLY, CDR2 FYNNEI. The CDR3 sequence: CASGAGIAETQYF. The CDR3 DNA sequence: TGTGCCAGCGGCGCAGGGATAGCGGAGACCCAGTACTTC.

This clonotype was observed a handful of times. The rearrangement joins TRBV25-1 to TRBJ2-5; 8 bases fit TRBD2. Per the germline V gene, CDR1 is MGHDK and CDR2 is SYGVNS. CDR3 length: 14 residues. V dropped 2 bases and J dropped 5; count of bases not matched to a gene: 4. CDR3 residues: CASSEGGGRETQYF. Written as DNA, the CDR3 is TGTGCCAGCAGTGAAGGCGGGGGGCGGGAGACCCAGTACTTC.

The V and J genes are TRBV29-1 and TRBJ2-1; D remains unclear. CDR1 SQVTM and CDR2 ANQGSEA come from the germline V gene. The CDR3 consists of 12 residues. V lost 4 bases to trimming and J lost 8 bases, with 12 bases between them. This CDR3 is CSVASPWDEQFF. CDR3 in DNA: TGCAGCGTTGCTAGTCCTTGGGATGAGCAGTTCTTC.

This clonotype was counted a few times. This chain connects TRBV6-5 to TRBJ2-3; D might be TRBD1 (5 bases). Germline loops: CDR1 MNHEY, CDR2 SVGAGI. Trimming stripped 2 bases from V and 1 base from J, with 10 bases between. The CDR3 is 15 residues long. The CDR3 region is CASSYGHPGTDTQYF. Here the CDR3 DNA reads TGTGCCAGCAGTTACGGACACCCCGGCACAGATACGCAGTATTTT.